These 17 T cell receptor beta chains were sequenced from one sample in a study of Ad26.COV2.S vaccination and SARS-CoV-2 variants. The table came from immunoSEQ multiplex PCR; TCRdb's copy has only in-frame clones and leaves some out. The sample holds 75,000 to 100,000 clones, around 82% seen once. Specimen: peripheral blood, collected after recovery from COVID-19. The source of these receptors is a human donor who had recovered from COVID-19.

This chain uses TRBV3-1 (or the pseudogene TRBV3-2) with TRBJ1-1, with D possibly being TRBD1 (6 bases). V was clipped by 3 bases and J by 4 bases, with 18 bases between them. The CDR3 is 16 amino acids. Germline CDR1 reads LGHDT; CDR2 reads YNNKEL (reference sequence). In nucleotides, the CDR3 is TGTGCCAGCAGCCACATTTTGACAGGCTTGGGCACTGAAGCTTTCTTT. Protein product: CASSHILTGLGTEAFF.

The chain carries TRBV7-6 and TRBJ1-1; 8 bases line up with TRBD1. Germline CDR1 and CDR2: SGHVS and FNYEAQ. The CDR3 consists of 15 residues. Trimming cost V 0 bases and J 3 bases; bases outside gene matches: 3. The CDR3 loop is CASSLAHRGDTEAFF. The DNA of the CDR3 is TGTGCCAGCAGCTTAGCTCACAGGGGGGACACTGAAGCTTTCTTT.

The chain carries TRBV11-3 and TRBJ2-1; 7 bases are shared with TRBD2. CDR1 is SGHNT, CDR2 YENEEA, per germline. The CDR3 covers 15 residues. J was trimmed by 6 bases and V by 5 bases; bases with no gene match: 10. The CDR3 DNA reads TGTGCCAGCAGCCCGAGCGGGAACTCGGGCAATGAGCAGTTCTTC. Translation gives CASSPSGNSGNEQFF.

The CDR3 nucleotides are TGTGCCAGTAGTATAGTCGGCGGGAGTGCGTCCGAGCAGTACTTC. Translated, it gives CASSIVGGSASEQYF. The chain employs TRBV19 and TRBJ2-7, with 7 bases aligning to TRBD2. V lost 1 base, J lost 6 bases, and 9 bases stayed unmatched. Per germline, CDR1 LNHDA and CDR2 SQIVND (reference sequence). The CDR3 is 15 residues long.

The J gene is TRBJ2-1, the V gene TRBV10-3; D is unresolved. Germline loops: CDR1 ENHRY, CDR2 SYGVKD. Trimming took 4 bases from V and 5 from J, leaving 9 bases between them. CDR3 length: 13 amino acids. CDR3 DNA sequence: TGTGCCATCAGTGGACTGGCCCACAATGAGCAGTTCTTC. Translating it yields CAISGLAHNEQFF.

Only a few counts were recorded for this clone. This chain connects TRBV19 to TRBJ1-3, with D unclear. Per germline, CDR1 LNHDA and CDR2 SQIVND (reference sequence). This CDR3 spans 14 amino acids. V gave up 4 bases and J gave up 2 bases, with 9 bases separating them. CDR3 sequence reads: CASSTGSTGNTIYF. For the CDR3, the DNA is TGTGCCAGTAGTACTGGGAGCACTGGAAACACCATATATTTT.

The J gene is TRBJ1-1, the V gene TRBV11-2, with 8 positions matching TRBD1. V was pared by 5 bases and J by 0 bases, with 2 bases of the junction left unmatched. Germline V gene data show CDR1 as SGHAT and CDR2 as FQNNGV. This CDR3 is 14 amino acids long. The CDR3 DNA sequence: TGTGCCAGCAGCCGACAGGGGATGAACACTGAAGCTTTCTTT. Protein sequence: CASSRQGMNTEAFF.

This clone has more than one count but fewer than ten. This rearrangement joins TRBV9 to TRBJ2-7; TRBD2 aligns across 7 bases. This CDR3 contains 15 residues. Per germline, CDR1 SGDLS and CDR2 YYNGEE. The junction had 6 bases not matched to a gene; V was cut back by 0 bases and J by 3 bases. CDR3 coding DNA: TGTGCCAGCAGCGTAGAGGCTAGCGGACACTACGAGCAGTACTTC. This codes for CASSVEASGHYEQYF.

The CDR3 reads CASSLSGLLGEQYF. In DNA form, the CDR3 reads TGTGCCAGCAGTTTATCGGGGCTCCTCGGGGAGCAGTACTTC. The V gene is TRBV27, the J gene TRBJ2-7, with D possibly being TRBD1 (5 bases). The CDR3 loop spans 14 amino acids. Trimming left V 0 bases short and J 7 bases short, with 13 bases between. Germline V gene sequence: CDR1 MNHEY, CDR2 SMNVEV (reference sequence).

This clone has only one observation. J is TRBJ1-6 and V is TRBV7-2, with D possibly TRBD1 on 5 matching bases. Trimming shortened V by 5 bases and J by 7 bases, and 21 bases separated the two germline ends. Looked up from germline, CDR1 is SGHTA and CDR2 is FQGNSA. CDR3 length: 17 amino acids. CDR3 residues: CASSPLQGAVGNSPLHF. CDR3 in DNA: TGTGCCAGCAGCCCACTCCAGGGAGCTGTCGGAAATTCACCCCTCCACTTT.

This clone was seen a few times. The chain is built from TRBV19 and TRBJ2-2; 12 bases align to TRBD1. There are 15 residues in the CDR3. V was clipped by 9 bases and J by 4 bases; unmatched bases: 6. Per germline, CDR1 LNHDA and CDR2 SQIVND (reference sequence). CDR3 amino acids: CASRDRGQSTGELFF. For the CDR3, the DNA is TGTGCCAGCCGGGACAGGGGGCAATCCACCGGGGAGCTGTTTTTT.

The CDR3: CASSQAPAGVYEQYF. CDR3 sequence (DNA): TGCGCCAGCAGCCAAGCCCCAGCAGGGGTCTACGAGCAGTACTTC. The rearrangement joins TRBV4-3 to TRBJ2-7; TRBD1 is a possible D gene (6 bases). Looked up from germline, CDR1 is LGHNA and CDR2 is YSLEER. The V gene lost 1 base and the J gene lost 3 bases, with 13 bases spanning the gap. The CDR3 spans 15 residues.

The rearrangement links TRBV24-1 to TRBJ2-7; 11 nucleotides agree with TRBD2. Germline CDR1 KGHDR, CDR2 SFDVKD. The V segment lost 3 bases and the J segment 6 bases; nucleotides outside the gene matches: 9. CDR3 length: 16 amino acids. CDR3 region: CATSDPIAGGKGEQYF. The CDR3 DNA reads TGTGCCACCAGTGATCCAATAGCGGGAGGGAAGGGCGAGCAGTACTTC.

This clone came up once. This sequence joins TRBV4-1 and TRBJ2-5, with TRBD1 identical over 10 bases. Trimming removed 3 bases from V and 5 bases from J; junction bases left unmatched: 9. Per germline, CDR1 MGHRA and CDR2 YSYEKL. The CDR3 has 16 amino acids. CDR3 in DNA: TGCGCCAGCAGCCAGGCCCGGGACAGGGGAGGGGAGACCCAGTACTTC. This gives the protein CASSQARDRGGETQYF.

This clone was detected only once. The genes are TRBV4-3 and TRBJ2-1, with 8 bases fitting TRBD2. The CDR3 has 14 amino acids. Looked up from germline, CDR1 is LGHNA and CDR2 is YSLEER. After removal of 0 bases from V and 8 bases from J, the junction contained 3 bases not matched to a gene. The CDR3 DNA is TGCGCCAGCAGCCAAGACGGGACTAGGTATGAGCAGTTCTTC. Translating it yields CASSQDGTRYEQFF.

This chain joins TRBV6-5 and TRBJ2-3; D uncertain. Germline V gives CDR1 MNHEY, CDR2 SVGAGI. V shed 7 bases and J shed 4 bases, with 15 bases lying between them. This CDR3 region has 14 residues. This CDR3 reads CASTPLGMSDTQYF. The CDR3 region has the DNA TGTGCCAGCACCCCTCTAGGGATGTCAGATACGCAGTATTTT.

The V and J genes are TRBV14 and TRBJ1-1; D call uncertain. Germline CDR1 is SGHDN and CDR2 is FVKESK. The CDR3 length is 13 residues. V was cut by 0 bases and J by 10 bases, with 12 bases left in between. CDR3 in DNA: TGTGCCAGCAGCCAAGATGTGGAGGAGGCAGCTTTCTTT. Amino acids: CASSQDVEEAAFF.